These T cell receptor beta chains were read from a single sample in a study of T cells in Graves' hyperthyroidism and ophthalmopathy. From the multiplex PCR reads, TCRdb called clonotypes with MiXCR, one entry per CDR3 protein. Found here are 600,000 to 850,000 distinct CDR3 sequences, around 19% of them singletons; the top ten hold about a sixth. Material for sequencing was blood. These TCRs come from a woman aged 45-65 years with Graves' hyperthyroidism that later progressed to Graves' ophthalmopathy. Each CDR3 is given with its conserved first and last residue. A D gene is named only where the DNA matches it firmly. Some rows mark clone size as missing; the rest say once, few, many or name a class of expanded clone.

J gene	V gene	D gene	clone size	CDR3 DNA	CDR3 protein
TRBJ2-7	TRBV20-1	TRBD1	many	TGCAGTGCGGTGGTCAGGGGGCGCGACGAGCAGTACTTC	CSAVVRGRDEQYF
TRBJ1-6	TRBV20-1	.	.	TGCAGTGCTAGAGATGAAGGCAGCTCCTATAATTCACCCCTCCACTTT	CSARDEGSSYNSPLHF
TRBJ1-2	TRBV20-1	.	many	TGCAGTGCTGATAAGGAGACAACCAGCTATGGCTACACCTTC	CSADKETTSYGYTF
TRBJ1-3	TRBV28	.	.	TGTGCCAGCAGTTCCCACGGGAGGGATCGGGCTGGAAACACCATATATTTT	CASSSHGRDRAGNTIYF
TRBJ2-7	TRBV6-1	TRBD2	few	TGTGCCAGCAGTCACGGCCGTAGGCGGGGGGATTCCTACGAGCAGTACTTC	CASSHGRRRGDSYEQYF
TRBJ2-1	TRBV3-1	.	many	TGTGCCAGCAGCCCGTCAGCGGGCGGATACAATGAGCAGTTCTTC	CASSPSAGGYNEQFF
TRBJ2-5	TRBV11-3	.	.	TGTGCCAGCAGCTCCCTTCCGGAGGGGTTCCAAGAGACCCAGTACTTC	CASSSLPEGFQETQYF
TRBJ1-2	TRBV6-6	.	few	TGTGCCAGCAGTTACTTTGGATCCGAGGGCTACACCTTC	CASSYFGSEGYTF
TRBJ2-3	TRBV7-9	TRBD2	.	TGTGCCAGCATCCCCGGGACTAGCAGTGGAGATACGCAGTATTTT	CASIPGTSSGDTQYF
TRBJ1-5	TRBV6-5	.	.	TGTGCCAGCAGTTACCGGACGTCTGATCAGCCCCAGCATTTT	CASSYRTSDQPQHF
TRBJ1-6	TRBV12-3/TRBV12-4	.	many	TGTGCCAGCAGTTTATTGGGACAAGGAGCTTATAATTCACCCCTCCACTTT	CASSLLGQGAYNSPLHF
TRBJ2-2	TRBV6-4	TRBD1	.	TGTGCCAGCCGTACAACACAGGGGTCGAACACCGGGGAGCTGTTTTTT	CASRTTQGSNTGELFF
TRBJ1-4	TRBV5-1	TRBD1	.	TGCGCCAGCAGCCTCAAGCCACCGGGACAGGGGAAGAATGAAAAACTGTTTTTT	CASSLKPPGQGKNEKLFF
TRBJ1-5	TRBV19	TRBD1	few	TGTGCCAGTACCCAGGGACAGGGACGGAGTCAGCCCCAGCATTTT	CASTQGQGRSQPQHF
TRBJ2-7	TRBV7-9	.	many	TGTGCCAGCAGCGCAAGGGGACGGGTCCCCTACGAGCAGTACTTC	CASSARGRVPYEQYF
TRBJ2-7	TRBV3-1	TRBD2	few	TGTTCCAGCAGCCAAGAAGGACTAGCGGGGCAGTACTTC	CSSSQEGLAGQYF
TRBJ1-2	TRBV3-1	TRBD1	.	TGTGCCAGCAGCCAAGTCGGGACAGCTGGCTTGGGGGGCTACACCTTC	CASSQVGTAGLGGYTF
TRBJ1-5	TRBV20-1	TRBD1	.	TGCAGTGCTACATACAGGGGGCTCCAGCCCCAGCATTTT	CSATYRGLQPQHF
TRBJ1-3	TRBV18	TRBD1	.	TGTGCCAGCTCACCCGGGACAGGGGCTGGAAACACCATATATTTT	CASSPGTGAGNTIYF
TRBJ2-1	TRBV2	.	many	TGTGCCAGCGGAATTGGAAGGTACAATGAGCAGTTCTTC	CASGIGRYNEQFF
TRBJ1-2	TRBV6-6	TRBD1	.	TGTGCCAGCAGTTACTCGACAGGGGATAACTATGGCTACACCTTC	CASSYSTGDNYGYTF
TRBJ2-7	TRBV6-1	.	.	TGTGCCAGCATCCCGGGGCAGAGAACCTACGAGCAGTACTTC	CASIPGQRTYEQYF
TRBJ2-3	TRBV7-3	.	many	TGTGCCAGCAGCCGAGCTGGGGGGGGCGGAGATACGCAGTATTTT	CASSRAGGGGDTQYF
TRBJ1-5	TRBV11-2	.	many	TGTGCCAGCAGCTTAAGAGCAGGGGAACAGCCCCAGCATTTT	CASSLRAGEQPQHF
TRBJ1-1	TRBV18	.	many	TGTGCCAGCTCACCACGTGCGGGGTTTAACACTGAAGCTTTCTTT	CASSPRAGFNTEAFF
TRBJ1-1	TRBV10-3	.	many	TGTGCCATCCGCTCTCCCACACAGGACACTGAAGCTTTCTTT	CAIRSPTQDTEAFF
TRBJ2-2	TRBV12-3/TRBV12-4	.	.	TGTGCCAGCAGTTTATCTTCTGCAGGGGGGACCGGGGAGCTGTTTTTT	CASSLSSAGGTGELFF
TRBJ1-2	TRBV20-1	.	many	TGCAGTGCTAGAGAGGGTTTTGACAGCGGGACTACTAACTATGGCTACACCTTC	CSAREGFDSGTTNYGYTF
TRBJ2-2	TRBV2	.	few	TGTGCCAGCAGTGATTGGGGAGGTACCGGGGAGCTGTTTTTT	CASSDWGGTGELFF
TRBJ1-1	TRBV6-1	TRBD1	.	TGTGCCAGCAGATCCACAGGGGGCCGAAAAGCTTTCTTT	CASRSTGGRKAFF
TRBJ2-5	TRBV5-1	.	.	TGCGCCAGCAGCTTGGAAACGGGGGCGAGGCAAGAGACCCAGTACTTC	CASSLETGARQETQYF
TRBJ1-1	TRBV24-1	.	.	TGTGCCACCAGTGAAAGCAGACCGACAGGACGCACTGAAGCTTTCTTT	CATSESRPTGRTEAFF